The entry that follows covers one T cell receptor (beta chain) sequence. This receptor's antigen is unknown. No clone much larger than this one lies a single base away; base qualities are absent. The library was obtained by the immunoSEQ multiplex PCR assay. A mixture of 60 forward primers for TCR Vbeta segments and 13 reverse primers for TCR Jbeta segments was used in the multiplex PCR. The CDR3 region of rearranged TCR beta genes was amplified from genomic DNA by a multiplex PCR assay. Amplified TCR beta libraries were sequenced as 87-base-pair reads on the Illumina HiSeq System. For the original study's pipeline: A later analysis tallied 75 million to 85 million unique TCR beta chains across the 550 to 850 repertoires, and 10 million to 11 million of those chains were shared by two or more donors. A nearest-neighbor algorithm error-corrected the raw reads and collapsed the reads into unique sequences, merging closely related sequences to remove PCR and sequencing errors. Alignment of CDR3 sequences to IMGT reference sequences was used to assign V, D and J gene segments. For a sequence to be retained, at least a six-nucleotide match to both a V gene segment and a J gene segment was required. A rearrangement was called productive if the CDR3 had no stop codons and remained in frame with V and J, and every other rearrangement was called non-productive. Following IMGT convention, CDR3 was defined as the stretch from the second conserved V-encoded cysteine to the conserved J-encoded phenylalanine. In an earlier analysis of around 570 of the donors, sequences lacking an unambiguous match to a single V gene segment were excluded. In an earlier analysis of more than 500 of the donors, a V segment was called functional when productive rearrangements were above 56.7%, and segregating when the standard deviation between donors exceeded 5%. To diagnose cytomegalovirus status from the catalog of TCR beta chain sequences, a statistical classification framework was built. In a later analysis, V and J genes were assigned by comparing TCR nucleotide sequences against IMGT/GENE-DB human TR gene sequences. A later analysis assigned CDR3 sequences and most-parsimonious VDJ recombination scenarios with the TCRdist pipeline. In a later analysis, every TCR beta chain was defined by the combination of its CDR3 amino acid sequence and its V-gene family, and reads without a unique V-gene family were dropped. A later analysis removed roughly 590 highly shared, low-generation-probability nucleotide sequences to deal with suspected cross-contamination and a sequencing artifact. In a later analysis, a clonal expansion index for each public chain was calculated from normalized within-repertoire ranks of inferred template counts. A later analysis computed generation probabilities with a VDJ recombination model fitted to out-of-frame rearrangements, and checked the results against IGoR. In a later analysis, hypergeometric tests were used to score TCR-TCR, TCR-HLA and TCR-CMV co-occurrence, with a repertoire-size bias correction applied to TCR pairs. To estimate false discovery rates, a later analysis permuted the HLA or CMV assignments 20 times. A later analysis grouped co-occurring TCRs with DBSCAN, adding TCRdist sequence similarity when clustering within HLA-allele-positive subsets. Co-occurrence clustering excluded repertoires with fewer than 30,000 or more than 120,000 public chains, plus five with anomalous nucleotide sharing. TCRdb obtained this table from immuneACCESS and retained in-frame rearrangements with V and J assigned. These tables miss some clones; where compared with another copy, unresolved V genes account for less than half of the shortfall, and the remainder is unexplained. V, J and clone size are those of that table, while D and trimming were read from the DNA. Across this sample there are tens of thousands of clones, with just under 80% seen only once. Of the sample, around 4.4% falls within the top ten clones.

The sample comes from a study of cytomegalovirus exposure and HLA in healthy donors (TCRdb year 2017). Concerning the study at large: An earlier analysis of roughly 630 of the donors reported approximately 270 Gb of sequence data and roughly 110 million unique TCR beta sequences from roughly 180 million T cells. Approximately 300 gigabases of sequencing data and approximately 85 million unique TCR sequences were included in an early release covering about 700 HLA-typed donors. Among the roughly 400 genotyped donors, about 83% belonged to the genetic ancestry cluster associated with self-reported Caucasian donors. The study was designed to test whether signatures of past pathogen exposure could be identified by cataloging public T cell receptors. The T cell repertoires of several hundred subjects were profiled by immunosequencing and related to cytomegalovirus serostatus. Besides the first cohort of about 730 subjects, a separate validation cohort made up of roughly 120 different subjects was used. High-throughput TCR immunosequencing, statistical association of individual TCRs with disease status, and machine learning were combined to predict cytomegalovirus infection status. A later analysis re-analyzed previously published TCR beta repertoires from 650 to 800 donors and added high-resolution HLA genotyping to study TCR occurrence patterns. The later analysis used no new phenotypic data to find candidate immune exposures, relying instead on TCR beta sequences and their occurrence across donors. An earlier analysis of approximately 630 of the donors applied high-throughput TCR beta sequencing to assess whether each TCR beta V gene segment acted as functional or pseudogenic. Donor age, sex, ethnicity and CMV serostatus were compiled together with the repertoire data. A later genetic analysis took genome-wide SNP genotypes for about three fifths of the 666 donors and used that subset as a discovery cohort. Every repertoire in the discovery cohort had been generated on one and the same sequencing platform. Both class I and class II loci were covered by HLA typing, at four-digit resolution. Typing coverage varied by locus: roughly 629-640 donors for A, B, C, DRB1 and DQB1; roughly 510 for DQA1; about 570 for DPA1; fewer than 480 for DPB1. A handful of DR-DQ haplotypes were handled as single units for association and clustering because linkage in the cohort was strong. Among about 400 genotyped donors of the cohort, an average of around 250,000 unique TCR beta nucleotide sequences was sequenced per donor, of which 15% to 20% were non-productive.

The cohort comprised several hundred healthy bone marrow donors. All cohort members were sampled while nominally healthy, although unrecorded immune exposures were likely present. The donor tested CMV seropositive, placing the donor among the 289 seropositive members of the cohort. Every donor gave a peripheral blood sample, and the peripheral blood mononuclear cells from that sample were used for TCR beta sequencing. Genomic DNA was extracted from the blood cell samples with the Qiagen DNeasy Blood Extraction Kit. Summary of the overall study and its limitations: The earlier analysis of almost 600 of the donors excluded roughly 16 rarely observed V segments, including chromosome 9 orphons, because counts were too low. Linkage disequilibrium might explain the correlated functional status among segregating V segments, but an unknown experimental factor could not be excluded. A total of fewer than 200 TCR beta chains were listed by the study as associated with cytomegalovirus. Because HLA typing was missing for some donors at each locus, association tests included only the typed subset. A later analysis reported that several top co-occurrence clusters appeared linked to parvovirus B19, influenza, CMV and Epstein-Barr virus. V-gene and J-gene trimming of TCR beta chains was associated with a missense DCLRE1C variant in a later genetic analysis, and the association was replicated in an independent cohort. The classifier was reported to diagnose cytomegalovirus status with high specificity and sensitivity in both the original cohort and the validation cohort. In a later analysis, HLA-associated TCR beta chains showed more clonal expansion and lower generation probabilities than non-associated chains that were equally common. An earlier analysis of 587 of the donors showed that most TCR beta V segments appeared in productive rearrangements either about 87% or about 30% of the time, which broadly matched IMGT annotations. Three of the identified cytomegalovirus-associated TCR beta chains were confirmed in vitro to be specific for cytomegalovirus antigens. In a later analysis, most CMV-associated TCR beta chains were found to appear HLA-restricted, with HLA associations seemingly driven largely by CMV exposure. In a later analysis, TCR association rates were found to vary across HLA loci, with the most associated TCRs seen for DRB1 alleles and the fewest for HLA-C alleles. Compared with the approximately 710-donor mean, donors in an Asian-associated ancestry cluster had fewer N-insertions in productive TCRs, according to a later genetic analysis. When HLA alleles, especially DR and DQ, strongly co-occurred, attributing TCR associations to individual alleles was difficult. In this cohort, only TCR beta chains were sequenced, and detectable features were limited by the absence of alpha or paired-chain data. A cluster of highly shared sequence variants was judged likely to be a technical artifact of the sequencing pipeline. Sequencing depth was assumed to be roughly uniform across donors in the presence/absence analyses, though that assumption may not hold. Specific HLA alleles were associated with 15,000 to 20,000 TCR beta sequences at a false discovery rate of 0.05 in a later analysis. For the cohort, immune exposure information was limited to CMV serostatus. The authors suggested that the approach could potentially be generalized to other disease states and immunological phenotypes. While some public TCRs were present in many individuals, most TCR sequences turned up only very rarely across donors. A further reported finding was that TCR beta sequences accurately predicted the HLA-A and HLA-B alleles for most subjects in the first cohort.

Source material: PBMCs. The receptor was derived from a male donor in good health and CMV-seropositive.

The encoded CDR3 is CATARGGAETQYF. The sequence in DNA is TGTGCCACCGCGCGAGGGGGGGCAGAGACCCAGTACTTC. The chain uses TRBV15 and TRBJ2-5; TRBD2 is a possible D gene, resting on 7 matching bases. The germline V gene (reference sequence) gives CDR1 as LNHNV and CDR2 as YYDKDF. Trimming at the junction amounts to 8 bases on V and 4 bases on J, and the germline ends lie 14 bases apart. There are 13 amino acids in the CDR3, from cysteine to phenylalanine inclusive. The entry retains the CDR3 DNA only, 39 bases that are in frame from base 1.